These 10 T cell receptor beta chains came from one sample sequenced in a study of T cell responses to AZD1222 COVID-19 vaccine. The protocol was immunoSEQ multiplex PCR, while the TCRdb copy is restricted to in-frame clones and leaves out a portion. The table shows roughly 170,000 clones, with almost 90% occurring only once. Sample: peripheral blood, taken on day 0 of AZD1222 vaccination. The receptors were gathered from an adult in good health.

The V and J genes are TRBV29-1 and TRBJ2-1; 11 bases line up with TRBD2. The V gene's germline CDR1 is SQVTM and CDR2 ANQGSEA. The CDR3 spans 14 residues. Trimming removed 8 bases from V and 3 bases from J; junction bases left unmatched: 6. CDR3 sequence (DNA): TGCAGCACGGGGGGGACTAGCGGCTACAATGAGCAGTTCTTC. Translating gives CSTGGTSGYNEQFF.

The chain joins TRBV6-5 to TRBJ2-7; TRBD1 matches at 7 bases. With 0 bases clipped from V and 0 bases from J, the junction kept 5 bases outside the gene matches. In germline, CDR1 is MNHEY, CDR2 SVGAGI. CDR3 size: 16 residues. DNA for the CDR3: TGTGCCAGCAGTTACTCGATGAGGGACAGCTCCTACGAGCAGTACTTC. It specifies CASSYSMRDSSYEQYF.

CDR3 sequence reads: CASSPISGTEQYF. Here the CDR3 DNA reads TGTGCCAGCAGCCCCATTTCTGGAACCGAGCAGTACTTC. The chain links TRBV9 to TRBJ2-7; no firm D call. Between the trimmed V and J ends, which lost 4 bases and 6 bases, there was a span of 14 bases. Germline V gene sequence: CDR1 SGDLS, CDR2 YYNGEE. The CDR3 runs 13 residues.

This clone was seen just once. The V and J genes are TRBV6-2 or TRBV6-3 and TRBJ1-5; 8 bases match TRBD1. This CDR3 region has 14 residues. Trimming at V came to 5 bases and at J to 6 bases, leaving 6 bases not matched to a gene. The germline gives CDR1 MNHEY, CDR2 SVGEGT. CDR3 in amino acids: CASSKQGESQPQHF. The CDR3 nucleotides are TGTGCCAGCAGTAAACAGGGGGAAAGTCAGCCCCAGCATTTT.

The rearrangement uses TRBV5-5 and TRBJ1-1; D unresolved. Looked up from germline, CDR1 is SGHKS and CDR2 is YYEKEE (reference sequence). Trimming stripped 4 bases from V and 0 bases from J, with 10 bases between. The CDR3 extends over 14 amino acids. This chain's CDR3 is CASSLPGVNTEAFF. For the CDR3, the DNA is TGTGCCAGCAGCCTCCCCGGGGTGAACACTGAAGCTTTCTTT. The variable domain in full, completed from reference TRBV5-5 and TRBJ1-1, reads DAGVTQSPTHLIKTRGQQVTLRCSPISGHKSVSWYQQVLGQGPQFIFQYYEKEERGRGNFPDRFSARQFPNYSSELNVNALLLGDSALYLCASSLPGVNTEAFFGQGTRLTVV.

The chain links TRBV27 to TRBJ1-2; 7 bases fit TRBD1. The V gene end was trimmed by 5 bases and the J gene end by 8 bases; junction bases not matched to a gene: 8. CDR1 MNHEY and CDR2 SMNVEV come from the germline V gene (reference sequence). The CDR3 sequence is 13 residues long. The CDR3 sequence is CASSATGSRGYTF. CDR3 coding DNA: TGTGCCAGCAGTGCGACAGGGTCGCGGGGCTACACCTTC.

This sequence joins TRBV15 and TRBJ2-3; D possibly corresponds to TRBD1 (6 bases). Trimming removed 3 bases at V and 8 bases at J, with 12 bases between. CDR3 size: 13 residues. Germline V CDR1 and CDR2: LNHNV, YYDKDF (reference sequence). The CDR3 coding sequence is TGTGCCACCAGCAGGGCCAGGGGCGGTACGCAGTATTTT. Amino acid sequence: CATSRARGGTQYF.

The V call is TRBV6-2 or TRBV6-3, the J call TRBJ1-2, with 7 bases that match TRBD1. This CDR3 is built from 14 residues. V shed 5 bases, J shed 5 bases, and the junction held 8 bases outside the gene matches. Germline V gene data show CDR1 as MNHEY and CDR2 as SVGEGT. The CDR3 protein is CASSPGTVDYGYTF. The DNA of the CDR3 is TGTGCCAGCAGTCCCGGGACAGTGGATTATGGCTACACCTTC.

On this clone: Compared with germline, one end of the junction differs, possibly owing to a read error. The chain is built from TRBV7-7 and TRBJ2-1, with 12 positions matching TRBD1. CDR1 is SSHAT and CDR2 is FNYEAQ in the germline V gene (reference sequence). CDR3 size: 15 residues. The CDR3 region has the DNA TGTGCTAGCAGCCGGGACAGGGGGCGCGTAAATGAGCAGTTCTTC. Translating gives CASSRDRGRVNEQFF. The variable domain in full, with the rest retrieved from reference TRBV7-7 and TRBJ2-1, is GAGVSQSPRYKVTKRGQDVTLRCDPISSHATLYWYQQALGQGPEFLTYFNYEAQPDKSGLPSDRFSAERPEGSISTLTIQRTEQRDSAMYRCASSRDRGRVNEQFFGPGTRLTVL.

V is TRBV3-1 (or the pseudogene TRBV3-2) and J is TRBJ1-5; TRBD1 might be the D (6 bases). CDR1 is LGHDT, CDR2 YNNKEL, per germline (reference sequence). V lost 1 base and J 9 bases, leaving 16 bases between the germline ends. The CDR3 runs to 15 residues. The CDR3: CASSQGETGYPPQHF. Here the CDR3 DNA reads TGTGCCAGCAGCCAAGGGGAAACAGGGTATCCGCCCCAGCATTTT.